This T cell receptor (beta chain) was identified in a study of blood T cell repertoires in COVID-19. About the study: Samples of COVID-19 (acute and convalescent) were obtained from the United States, Italy and Spain. T cells, B-cell-depleted T cells, or PBMCs provided the cDNA or gDNA that served as material.

This clone has only one observation. CDR1 is LNHDA, CDR2 SQIVND, per germline (reference sequence). Between the trimmed V and J ends, which lost 9 bases and 0 bases, there was a span of 11 bases. The CDR3 sequence is 13 residues long. Source study methods: Reference gene primers were amplified, and this amplification served to estimate nucleated cell counts. The data were produced by immunoSEQ multiplex PCR, yet TCRdb's version contains in-frame clones alone and is incomplete. That table furnishes V, J and clone size, whereas the DNA furnished D and trimming. This table has about 100,000 clones, around nine tenths appearing once.

V is TRBV19 and J is TRBJ1-1; D is perhaps TRBD1 (6 bases). The TCR was taken from a human donor in a cohort sampled during active COVID-19. Sequences were obtained from peripheral blood. CDR3 residues: CASQGRMNTEAFF. CDR3 nucleotides: TGTGCCAGCCAGGGGCGGATGAACACTGAAGCTTTCTTT.